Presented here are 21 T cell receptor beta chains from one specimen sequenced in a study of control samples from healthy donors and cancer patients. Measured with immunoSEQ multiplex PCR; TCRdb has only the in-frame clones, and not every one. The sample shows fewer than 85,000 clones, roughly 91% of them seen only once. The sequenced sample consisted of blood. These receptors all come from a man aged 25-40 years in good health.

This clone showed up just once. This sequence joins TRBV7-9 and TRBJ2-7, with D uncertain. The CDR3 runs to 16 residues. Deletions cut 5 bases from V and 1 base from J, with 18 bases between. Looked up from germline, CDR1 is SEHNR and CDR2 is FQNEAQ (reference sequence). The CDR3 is CASSLKGPPRSYEQYF. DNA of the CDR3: TGTGCCAGCAGCCTTAAAGGGCCGCCACGATCCTACGAGCAGTACTTC.

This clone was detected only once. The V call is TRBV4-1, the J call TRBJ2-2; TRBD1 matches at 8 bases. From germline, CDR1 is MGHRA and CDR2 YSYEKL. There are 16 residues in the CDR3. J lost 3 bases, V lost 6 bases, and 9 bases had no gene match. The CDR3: CASRWTGKGDTGELFF. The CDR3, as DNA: TGCGCCAGCAGATGGACAGGGAAGGGAGACACCGGGGAGCTGTTTTTT.

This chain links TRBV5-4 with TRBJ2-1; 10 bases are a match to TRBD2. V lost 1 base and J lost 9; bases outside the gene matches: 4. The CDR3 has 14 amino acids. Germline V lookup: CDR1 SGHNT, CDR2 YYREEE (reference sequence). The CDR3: CASSLWLAGVEQFF. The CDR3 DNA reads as TGTGCCAGCAGCTTGTGGCTAGCGGGAGTTGAGCAGTTCTTC.

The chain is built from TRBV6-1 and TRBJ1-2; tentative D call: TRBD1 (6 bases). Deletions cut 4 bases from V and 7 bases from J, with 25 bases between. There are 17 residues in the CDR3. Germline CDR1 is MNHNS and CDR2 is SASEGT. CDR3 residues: CASSASQGGRGSTGYTF. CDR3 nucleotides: TGTGCCAGCAGTGCTTCGCAAGGGGGACGGGGCTCTACTGGCTACACCTTC.

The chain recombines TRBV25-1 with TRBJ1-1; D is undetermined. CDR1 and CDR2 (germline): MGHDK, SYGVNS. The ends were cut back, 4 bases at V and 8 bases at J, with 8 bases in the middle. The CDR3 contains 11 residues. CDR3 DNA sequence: TGTGCCAGCAGTGGGACGGTCGAAGCTTTCTTT. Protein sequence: CASSGTVEAFF.

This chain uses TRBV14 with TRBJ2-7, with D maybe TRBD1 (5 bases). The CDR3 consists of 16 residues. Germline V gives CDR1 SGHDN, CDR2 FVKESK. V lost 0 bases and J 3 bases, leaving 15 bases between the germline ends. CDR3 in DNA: TGTGCCAGCAGCCAAGATCAGGGTCAGCCGTTCTACGAGCAGTACTTC. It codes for CASSQDQGQPFYEQYF.

CDR3 sequence reads: CASSRGLVYEQYF. The CDR3, as DNA: TGCGCCAGCAGCCGTGGACTAGTTTACGAGCAGTACTTC. This sequence joins TRBV4-3 and TRBJ2-7; 7 nucleotides align to TRBD2. The V and J ends lost 4 bases and 4 bases, in that order; junction bases with no gene match: 4. Germline V gene sequence: CDR1 LGHNA, CDR2 YSLEER. CDR3 size: 13 residues.

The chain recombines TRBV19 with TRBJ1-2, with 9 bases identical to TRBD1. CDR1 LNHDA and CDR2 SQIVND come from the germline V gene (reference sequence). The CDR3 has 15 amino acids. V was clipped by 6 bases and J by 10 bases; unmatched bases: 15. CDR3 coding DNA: TGTGCCAGTAGCCCAATCGACAGGGGGTTGAATACCTACACCTTC. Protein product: CASSPIDRGLNTYTF.

CDR3 loop: CASTSRGFVTEAFF. DNA of the CDR3: TGTGCCAGCACCTCCCGGGGGTTCGTCACTGAAGCTTTCTTT. This chain links TRBV27 with TRBJ1-1; the D gene is possibly TRBD1 (5 bases). CDR1 and CDR2 (germline): MNHEY, SMNVEV (reference sequence). V was cut by 7 bases and J by 4 bases, with 16 bases left in between. The CDR3 spans 14 residues.

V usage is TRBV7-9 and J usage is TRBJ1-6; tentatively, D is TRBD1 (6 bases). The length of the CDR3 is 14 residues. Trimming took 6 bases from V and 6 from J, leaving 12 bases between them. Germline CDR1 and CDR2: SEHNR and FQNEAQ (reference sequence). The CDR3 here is CASSMDSFNSPLHF. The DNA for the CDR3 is TGTGCCAGCAGTATGGACAGTTTTAATTCACCCCTCCACTTT. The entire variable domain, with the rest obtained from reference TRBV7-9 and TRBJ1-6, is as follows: DTGVSQNPRHKITKRGQNVTFRCDPISEHNRLYWYRQTLGQGPEFLTYFQNEAQLEKSRLLSDRFSAERPKGSFSTLEIQRTEQGDSAMYLCASSMDSFNSPLHFGNGTRLTVT.

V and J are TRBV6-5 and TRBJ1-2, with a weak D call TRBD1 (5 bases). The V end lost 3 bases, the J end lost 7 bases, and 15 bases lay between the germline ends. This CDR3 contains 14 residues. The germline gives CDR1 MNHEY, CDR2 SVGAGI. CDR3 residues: CASSYLGGGGGYTF. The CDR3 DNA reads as TGTGCCAGCAGTTATCTCGGCGGGGGTGGTGGCTACACCTTC.

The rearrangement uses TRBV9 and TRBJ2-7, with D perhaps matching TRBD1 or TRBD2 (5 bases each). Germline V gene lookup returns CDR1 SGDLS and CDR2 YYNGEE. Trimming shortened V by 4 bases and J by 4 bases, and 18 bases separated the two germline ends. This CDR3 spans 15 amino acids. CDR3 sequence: CASSPREGSGYEQYF. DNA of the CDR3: TGTGCCAGCAGCCCACGTGAGGGGTCAGGGTACGAGCAGTACTTC.

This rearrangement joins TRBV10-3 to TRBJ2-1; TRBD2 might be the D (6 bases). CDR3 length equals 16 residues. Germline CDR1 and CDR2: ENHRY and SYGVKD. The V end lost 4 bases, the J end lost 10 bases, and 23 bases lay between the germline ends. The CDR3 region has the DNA TGTGCCATCAGTGTGGGCGGGGCCACCGAGGGAAGGGAGCAGTTCTTC. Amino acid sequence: CAISVGGATEGREQFF.

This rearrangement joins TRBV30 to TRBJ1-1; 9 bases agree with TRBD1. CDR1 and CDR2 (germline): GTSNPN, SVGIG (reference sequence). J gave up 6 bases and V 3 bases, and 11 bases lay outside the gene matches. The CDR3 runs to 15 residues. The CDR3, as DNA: TGTGCCTGGAGCATTCCGGACAGGGGTAGGTCTGAAGCTTTCTTT. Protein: CAWSIPDRGRSEAFF.

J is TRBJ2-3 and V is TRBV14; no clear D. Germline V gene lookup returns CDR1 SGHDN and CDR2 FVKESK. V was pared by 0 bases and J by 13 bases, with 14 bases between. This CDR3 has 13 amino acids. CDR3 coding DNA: TGTGCCAGCAGCCAAGAAGTGGGTTTTGAAAAGTATTTT. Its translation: CASSQEVGFEKYF.

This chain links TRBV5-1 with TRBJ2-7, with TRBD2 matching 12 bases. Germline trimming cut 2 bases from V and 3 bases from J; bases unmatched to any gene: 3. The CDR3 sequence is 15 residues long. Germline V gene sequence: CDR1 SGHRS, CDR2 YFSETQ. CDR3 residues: CASSLGLAGYYEQYF. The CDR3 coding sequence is TGCGCCAGCAGCTTAGGACTAGCGGGATACTACGAGCAGTACTTC.

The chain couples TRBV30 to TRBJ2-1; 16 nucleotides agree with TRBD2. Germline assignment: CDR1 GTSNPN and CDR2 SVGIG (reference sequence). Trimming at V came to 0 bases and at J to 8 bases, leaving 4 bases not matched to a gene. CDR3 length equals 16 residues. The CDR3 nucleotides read TGTGCCTGGAGTGTAAAGGGACTAGCGGGAGGGGATGAGCAGTTCTTC. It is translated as CAWSVKGLAGGDEQFF.

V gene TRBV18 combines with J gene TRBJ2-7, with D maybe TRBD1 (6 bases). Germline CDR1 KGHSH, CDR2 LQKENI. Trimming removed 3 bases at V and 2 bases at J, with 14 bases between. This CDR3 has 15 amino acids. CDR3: CASSPYGRGPYEQYF. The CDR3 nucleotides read TGTGCCAGCTCACCCTATGGCAGGGGCCCCTACGAGCAGTACTTC.

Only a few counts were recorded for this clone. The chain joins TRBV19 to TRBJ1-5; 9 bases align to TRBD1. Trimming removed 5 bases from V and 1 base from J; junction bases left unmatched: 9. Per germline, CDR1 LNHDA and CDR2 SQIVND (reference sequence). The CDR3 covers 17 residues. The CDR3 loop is CASSLGQGLSSNQPQHF. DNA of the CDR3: TGTGCCAGTAGTTTGGGACAGGGATTATCAAGCAATCAGCCCCAGCATTTT. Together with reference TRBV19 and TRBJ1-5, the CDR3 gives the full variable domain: DGGITQSPKYLFRKEGQNVTLSCEQNLNHDAMYWYRQDPGQGLRLIYYSQIVNDFQKGDIAEGYSVSREKKESFPLTVTSAQKNPTAFYLCASSLGQGLSSNQPQHFGDGTRLSIL.

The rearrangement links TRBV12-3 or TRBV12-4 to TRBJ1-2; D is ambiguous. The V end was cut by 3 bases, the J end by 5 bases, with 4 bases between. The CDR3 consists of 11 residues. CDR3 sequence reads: CASSFGYGYTF. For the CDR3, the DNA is TGTGCCAGCAGTTTTGGTTATGGCTACACCTTC.

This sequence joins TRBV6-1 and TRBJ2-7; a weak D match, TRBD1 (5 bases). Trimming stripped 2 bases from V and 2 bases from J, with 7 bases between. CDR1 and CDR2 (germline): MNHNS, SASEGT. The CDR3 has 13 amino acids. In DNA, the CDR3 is TGTGCCAGCAGTGAACAGGGTACCTACGAGCAGTACTTC. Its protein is CASSEQGTYEQYF.